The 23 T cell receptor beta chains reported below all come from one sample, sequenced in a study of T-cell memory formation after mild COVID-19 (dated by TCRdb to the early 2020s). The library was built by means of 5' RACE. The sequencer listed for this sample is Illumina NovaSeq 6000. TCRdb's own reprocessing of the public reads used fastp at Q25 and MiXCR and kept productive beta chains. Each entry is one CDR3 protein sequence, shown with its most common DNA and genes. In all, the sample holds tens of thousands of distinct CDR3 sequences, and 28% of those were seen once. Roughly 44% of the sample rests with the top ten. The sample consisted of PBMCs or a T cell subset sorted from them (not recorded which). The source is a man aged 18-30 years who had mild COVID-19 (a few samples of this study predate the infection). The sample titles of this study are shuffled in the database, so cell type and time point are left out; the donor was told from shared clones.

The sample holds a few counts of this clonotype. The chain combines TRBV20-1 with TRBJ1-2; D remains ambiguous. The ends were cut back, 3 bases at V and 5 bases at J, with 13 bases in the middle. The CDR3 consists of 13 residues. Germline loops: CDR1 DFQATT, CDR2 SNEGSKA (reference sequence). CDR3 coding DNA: TGCAGTGCTAGTCAACCGGATCAGTATGGCTACACCTTC. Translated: CSASQPDQYGYTF.

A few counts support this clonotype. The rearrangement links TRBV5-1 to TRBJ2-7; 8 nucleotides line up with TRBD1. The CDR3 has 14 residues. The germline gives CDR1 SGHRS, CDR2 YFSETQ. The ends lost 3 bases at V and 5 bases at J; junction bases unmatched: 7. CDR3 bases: TGCGCCAGCAGCTGGTACAGGGGGACGGACGAGCAGTACTTC. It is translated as CASSWYRGTDEQYF.

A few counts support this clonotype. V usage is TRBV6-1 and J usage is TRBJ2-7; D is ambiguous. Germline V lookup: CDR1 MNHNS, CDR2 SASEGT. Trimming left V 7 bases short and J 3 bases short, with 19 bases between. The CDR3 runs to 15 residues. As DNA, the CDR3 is TGTGCCAGCATCCCCTGGAACAGCACCTTCTACGAGCAGTACTTC. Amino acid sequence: CASIPWNSTFYEQYF.

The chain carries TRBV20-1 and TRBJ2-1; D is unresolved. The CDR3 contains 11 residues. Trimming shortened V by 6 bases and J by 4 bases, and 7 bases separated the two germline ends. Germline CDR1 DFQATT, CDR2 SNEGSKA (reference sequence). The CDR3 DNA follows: TGCAGTGCGTTGGAGTACAATGAGCAGTTCTTC. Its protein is CSALEYNEQFF.

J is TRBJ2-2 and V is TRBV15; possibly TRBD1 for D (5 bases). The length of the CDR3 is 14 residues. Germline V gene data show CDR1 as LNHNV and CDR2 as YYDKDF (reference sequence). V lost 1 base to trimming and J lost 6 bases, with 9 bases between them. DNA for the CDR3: TGTGCCACCAGCAGAGTCAGGGTGGCCGGGGAGCTGTTTTTT. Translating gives CATSRVRVAGELFF. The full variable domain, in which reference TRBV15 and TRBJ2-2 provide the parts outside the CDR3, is DAMVIQNPRYQVTQFGKPVTLSCSQTLNHNVMYWYQQKSSQAPKLLFHYYDKDFNNEADTPDNFQSRRPNTSFCFLDIRSPGLGDTAMYLCATSRVRVAGELFFGEGSRLTVL.

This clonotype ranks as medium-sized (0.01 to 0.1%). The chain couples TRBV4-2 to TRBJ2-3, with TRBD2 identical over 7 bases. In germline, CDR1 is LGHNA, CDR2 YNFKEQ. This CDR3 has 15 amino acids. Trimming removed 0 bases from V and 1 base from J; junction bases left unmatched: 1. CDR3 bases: TGTGCCAGCAGCCAAGATCGGGGGGGCACAGATACGCAGTATTTT. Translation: CASSQDRGGTDTQYF.

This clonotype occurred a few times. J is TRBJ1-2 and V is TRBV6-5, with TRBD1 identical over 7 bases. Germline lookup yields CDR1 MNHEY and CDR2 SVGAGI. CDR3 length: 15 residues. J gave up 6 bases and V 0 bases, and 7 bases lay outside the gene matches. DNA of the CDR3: TGTGCCAGCAGTTACTCATTGACAGGGCGAGATGGCTACACCTTC. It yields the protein CASSYSLTGRDGYTF.

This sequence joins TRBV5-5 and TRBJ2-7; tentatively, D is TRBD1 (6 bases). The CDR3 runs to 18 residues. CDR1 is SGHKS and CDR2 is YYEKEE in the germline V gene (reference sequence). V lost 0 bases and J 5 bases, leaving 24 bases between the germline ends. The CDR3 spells CASSLAPPGTLLLDEQYF. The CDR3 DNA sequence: TGTGCCAGCAGCTTGGCCCCCCCAGGGACACTTCTTTTGGACGAGCAGTACTTC.

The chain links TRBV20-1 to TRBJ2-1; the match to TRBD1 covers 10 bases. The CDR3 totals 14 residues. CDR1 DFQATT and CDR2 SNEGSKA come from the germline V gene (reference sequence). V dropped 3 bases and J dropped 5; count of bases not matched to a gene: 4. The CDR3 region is CSASGQGVHNEQFF. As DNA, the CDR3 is TGCAGTGCTAGCGGACAGGGGGTTCACAATGAGCAGTTCTTC.

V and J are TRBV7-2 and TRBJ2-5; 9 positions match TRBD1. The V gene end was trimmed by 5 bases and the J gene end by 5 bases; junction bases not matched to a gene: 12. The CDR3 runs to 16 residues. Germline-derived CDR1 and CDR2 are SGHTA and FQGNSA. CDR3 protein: CASSLGTGILLETQYF. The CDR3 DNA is TGTGCCAGCAGCCTCGGGACAGGGATCCTGCTCGAGACCCAGTACTTC. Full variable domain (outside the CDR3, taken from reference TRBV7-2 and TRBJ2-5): GAGVSQSPSNKVTEKGKDVELRCDPISGHTALYWYRQSLGQGLEFLIYFQGNSAPDKSGLPSDRFSAERTGGSVSTLTIQRTQQEDSAVYLCASSLGTGILLETQYFGPGTRLLVL.

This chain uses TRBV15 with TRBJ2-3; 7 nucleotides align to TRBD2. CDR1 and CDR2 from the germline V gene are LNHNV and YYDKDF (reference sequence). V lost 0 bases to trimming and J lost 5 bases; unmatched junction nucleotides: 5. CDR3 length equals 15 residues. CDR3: CATSRDRASGDTQYF. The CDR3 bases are TGTGCCACCAGCAGAGATCGGGCTAGCGGAGATACGCAGTATTTT.

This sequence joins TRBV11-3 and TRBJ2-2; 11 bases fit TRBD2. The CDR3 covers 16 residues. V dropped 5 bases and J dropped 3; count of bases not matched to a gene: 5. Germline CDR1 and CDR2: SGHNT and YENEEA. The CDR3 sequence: CASSPRTSGYTGELFF. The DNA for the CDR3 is TGTGCCAGCAGCCCCAGGACTAGCGGGTACACCGGGGAGCTGTTTTTT.

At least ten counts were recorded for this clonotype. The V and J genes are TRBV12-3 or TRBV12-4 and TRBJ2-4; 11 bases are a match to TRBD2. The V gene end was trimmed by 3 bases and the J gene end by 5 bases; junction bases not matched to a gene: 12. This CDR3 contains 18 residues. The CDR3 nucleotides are TGTGCCAGCAGTTTCCCGGGAGACGGGACTAGCGGCCAAAACATTCAGTACTTC. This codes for CASSFPGDGTSGQNIQYF.

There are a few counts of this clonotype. The CDR3: CASSGGLTVYGYTF. For the CDR3, the DNA is TGCGCCAGCAGTGGGGGCCTCACCGTCTATGGCTACACCTTC. The rearrangement links TRBV10-2 to TRBJ1-2; TRBD1 might be the D (5 bases). CDR3 length: 14 amino acids. The V end lost 4 bases, the J end lost 4 bases, and 13 bases lay between the germline ends. Germline assignment: CDR1 WSHSY and CDR2 SAAADI.

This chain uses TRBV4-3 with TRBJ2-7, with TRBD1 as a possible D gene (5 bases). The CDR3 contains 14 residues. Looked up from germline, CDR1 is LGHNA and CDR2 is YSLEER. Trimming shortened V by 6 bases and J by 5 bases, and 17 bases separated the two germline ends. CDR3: CASSMGLVRDEQYF. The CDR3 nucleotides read TGCGCCAGCAGTATGGGGCTGGTCCGGGACGAGCAGTACTTC.

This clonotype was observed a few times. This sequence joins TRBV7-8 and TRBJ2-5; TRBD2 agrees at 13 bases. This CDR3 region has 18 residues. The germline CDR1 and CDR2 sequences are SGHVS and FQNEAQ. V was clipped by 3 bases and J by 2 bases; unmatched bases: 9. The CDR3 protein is CASSFGTSGETPQETQYF. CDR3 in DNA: TGTGCCAGCAGCTTTGGGACTAGCGGGGAAACACCTCAAGAGACCCAGTACTTC.

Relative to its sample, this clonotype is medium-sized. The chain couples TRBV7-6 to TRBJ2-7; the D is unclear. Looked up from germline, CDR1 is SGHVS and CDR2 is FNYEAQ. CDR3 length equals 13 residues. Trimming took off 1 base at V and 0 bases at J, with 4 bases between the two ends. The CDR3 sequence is CASSLGLSYEQYF. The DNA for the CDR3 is TGTGCCAGCAGCTTAGGTCTCTCCTACGAGCAGTACTTC.

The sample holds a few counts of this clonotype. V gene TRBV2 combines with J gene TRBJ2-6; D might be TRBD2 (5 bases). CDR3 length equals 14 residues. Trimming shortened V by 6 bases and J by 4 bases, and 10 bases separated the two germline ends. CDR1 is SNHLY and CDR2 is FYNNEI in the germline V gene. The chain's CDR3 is CASSGVWGANVLTF. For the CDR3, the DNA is TGTGCCAGCAGCGGGGTGTGGGGGGCCAACGTCCTGACTTTC.

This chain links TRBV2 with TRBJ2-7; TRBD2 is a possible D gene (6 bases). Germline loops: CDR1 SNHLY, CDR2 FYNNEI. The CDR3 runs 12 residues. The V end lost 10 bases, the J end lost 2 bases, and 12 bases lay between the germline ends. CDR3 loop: CATIGGTYEQYF. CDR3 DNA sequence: TGTGCCACCATAGGAGGGACCTACGAGCAGTACTTC.

The CDR3 is CASSYPGSQQNIQYF. In nucleotides, the CDR3 is TGTGCCAGCAGTTACCCCGGAAGCCAGCAAAACATTCAGTACTTC. This rearrangement joins TRBV6-6 to TRBJ2-4; D is ambiguous. CDR3 size: 15 residues. Trimming left V 2 bases short and J 5 bases short, with 13 bases between. In germline, CDR1 is MNHNY, CDR2 SVGAGI (reference sequence).

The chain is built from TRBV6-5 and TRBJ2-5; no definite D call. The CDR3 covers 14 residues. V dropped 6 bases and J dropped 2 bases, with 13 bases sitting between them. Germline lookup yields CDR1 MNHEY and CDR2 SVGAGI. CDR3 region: CASRDPLGQETQYF. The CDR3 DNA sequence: TGTGCCAGCAGAGACCCCCTAGGGCAAGAGACCCAGTACTTC.

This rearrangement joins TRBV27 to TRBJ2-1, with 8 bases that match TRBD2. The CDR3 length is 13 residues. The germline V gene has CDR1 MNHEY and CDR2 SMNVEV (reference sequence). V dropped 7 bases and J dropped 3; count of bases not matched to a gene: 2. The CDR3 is CASNRGGYNEQFF. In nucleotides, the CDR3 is TGTGCCAGCAACCGGGGGGGCTACAATGAGCAGTTCTTC.

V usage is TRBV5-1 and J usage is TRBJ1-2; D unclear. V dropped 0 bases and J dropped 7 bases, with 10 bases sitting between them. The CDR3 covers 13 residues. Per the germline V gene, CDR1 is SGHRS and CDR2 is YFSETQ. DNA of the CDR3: TGCGCCAGCAGCTTGGCGGAGGGTGGTGGCTACACCTTC. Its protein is CASSLAEGGGYTF.